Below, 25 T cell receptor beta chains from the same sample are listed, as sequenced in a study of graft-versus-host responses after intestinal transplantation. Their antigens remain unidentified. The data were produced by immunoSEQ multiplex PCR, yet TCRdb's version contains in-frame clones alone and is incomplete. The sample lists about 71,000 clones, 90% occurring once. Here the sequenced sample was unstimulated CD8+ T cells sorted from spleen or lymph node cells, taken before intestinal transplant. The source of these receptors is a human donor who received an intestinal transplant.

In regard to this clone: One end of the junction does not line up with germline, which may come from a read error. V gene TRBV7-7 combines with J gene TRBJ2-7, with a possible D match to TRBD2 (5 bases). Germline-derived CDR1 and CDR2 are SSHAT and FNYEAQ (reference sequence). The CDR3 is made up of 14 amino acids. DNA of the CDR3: TGTGCTAGCAGCTTATCCGGGGTAGCGACCGAGCAGTACTTC. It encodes CASSLSGVATEQYF.

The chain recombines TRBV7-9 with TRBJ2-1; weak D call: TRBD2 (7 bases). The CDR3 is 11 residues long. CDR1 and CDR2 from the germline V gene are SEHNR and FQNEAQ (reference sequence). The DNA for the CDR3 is TGTGCGACCTGGGGGGGGCACGAGCAGTTCTTC. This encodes CATWGGHEQFF.

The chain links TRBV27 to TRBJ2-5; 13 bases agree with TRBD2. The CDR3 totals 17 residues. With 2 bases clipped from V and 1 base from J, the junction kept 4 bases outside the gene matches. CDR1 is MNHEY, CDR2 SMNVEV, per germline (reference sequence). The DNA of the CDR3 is TGTGCCAGCAGTTTAGGGGGGACTAGCGGGGCCCAAGAGACCCAGTACTTC. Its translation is CASSLGGTSGAQETQYF.

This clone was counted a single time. The CDR3, as DNA: TGTGCCAGCAGCTTAGGCCAGGTGGGGCTAGGTTCACCCCTCCACTTT. The encoded protein is CASSLGQVGLGSPLHF. J is TRBJ1-6 and V is TRBV13; D might be TRBD1 (5 bases). The CDR3 spans 16 residues. The germline V gene encodes CDR1 PRHDT and CDR2 FYEKMQ (reference sequence). V was trimmed by 0 bases and J by 9 bases, leaving 15 bases between them.

CDR3 sequence reads: CASSQNPGVWGTEAFF. DNA for the CDR3: TGCGCCAGCAGCCAGAACCCAGGGGTTTGGGGGACTGAAGCTTTCTTT. The chain combines TRBV4-1 with TRBJ1-1; the D gene is possibly TRBD1 (6 bases). The germline V and J ends were trimmed by 3 bases and 5 bases, with 19 bases remaining between them. The CDR3 runs 16 residues. The germline CDR1 and CDR2 sequences are MGHRA and YSYEKL.

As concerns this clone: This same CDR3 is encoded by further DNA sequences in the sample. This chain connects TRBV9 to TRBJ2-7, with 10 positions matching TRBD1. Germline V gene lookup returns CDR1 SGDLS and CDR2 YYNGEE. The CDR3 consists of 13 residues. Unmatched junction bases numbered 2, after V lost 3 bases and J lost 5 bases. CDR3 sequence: CASSEGTGDEQYF. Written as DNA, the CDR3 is TGTGCCAGCAGCGAAGGGACAGGGGACGAGCAGTACTTC. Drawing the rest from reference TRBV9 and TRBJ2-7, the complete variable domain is DSGVTQTPKHLITATGQRVTLRCSPRSGDLSVYWYQQSLDQGLQFLIQYYNGEERAKGNILERFSAQQFPDLHSELNLSSLELGDSALYFCASSEGTGDEQYFGPGTRLTVT.

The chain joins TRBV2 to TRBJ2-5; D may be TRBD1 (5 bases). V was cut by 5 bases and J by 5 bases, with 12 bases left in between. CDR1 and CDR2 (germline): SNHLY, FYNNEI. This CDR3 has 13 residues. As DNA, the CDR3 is TGTGCCAGCAGTCCTCAGGGTAGCGAGACCCAGTACTTC. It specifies CASSPQGSETQYF.

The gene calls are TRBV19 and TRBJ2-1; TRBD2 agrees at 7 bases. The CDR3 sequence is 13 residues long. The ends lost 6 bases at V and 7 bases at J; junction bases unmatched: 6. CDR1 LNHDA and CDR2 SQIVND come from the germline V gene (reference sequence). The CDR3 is CASRARGRNEQFF. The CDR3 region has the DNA TGTGCCAGTAGGGCGCGGGGGAGGAATGAGCAGTTCTTC. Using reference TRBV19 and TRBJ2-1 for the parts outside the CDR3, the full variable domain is DGGITQSPKYLFRKEGQNVTLSCEQNLNHDAMYWYRQDPGQGLRLIYYSQIVNDFQKGDIAEGYSVSREKKESFPLTVTSAQKNPTAFYLCASRARGRNEQFFGPGTRLTVL.

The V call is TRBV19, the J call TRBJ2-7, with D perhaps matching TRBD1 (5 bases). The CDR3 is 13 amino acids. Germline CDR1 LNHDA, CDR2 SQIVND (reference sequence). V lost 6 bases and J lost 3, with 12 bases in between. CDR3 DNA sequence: TGTGCCAGTAGCATAACAGGTGACTACGAGCAGTACTTC. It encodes CASSITGDYEQYF. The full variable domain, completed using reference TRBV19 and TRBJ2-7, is DGGITQSPKYLFRKEGQNVTLSCEQNLNHDAMYWYRQDPGQGLRLIYYSQIVNDFQKGDIAEGYSVSREKKESFPLTVTSAQKNPTAFYLCASSITGDYEQYFGPGTRLTVT.

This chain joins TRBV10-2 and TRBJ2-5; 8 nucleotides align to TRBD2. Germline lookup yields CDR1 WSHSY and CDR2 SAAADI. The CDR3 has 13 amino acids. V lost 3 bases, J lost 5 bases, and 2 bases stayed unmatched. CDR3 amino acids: CASSDPGGETQYF. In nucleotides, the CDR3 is TGCGCCAGCAGTGACCCGGGGGGGGAGACCCAGTACTTC.

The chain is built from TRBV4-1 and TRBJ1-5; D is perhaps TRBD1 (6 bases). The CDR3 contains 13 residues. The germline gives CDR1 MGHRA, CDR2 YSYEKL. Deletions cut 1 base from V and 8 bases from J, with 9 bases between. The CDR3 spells CASSQVPGEPQHF. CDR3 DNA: TGCGCCAGCAGCCAAGTTCCAGGGGAGCCCCAGCATTTT.

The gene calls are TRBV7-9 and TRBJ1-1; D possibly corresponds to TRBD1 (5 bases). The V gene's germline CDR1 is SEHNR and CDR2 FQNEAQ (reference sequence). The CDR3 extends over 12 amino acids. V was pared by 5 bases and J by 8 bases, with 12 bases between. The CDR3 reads CASSGGGGEAFF. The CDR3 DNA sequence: TGTGCCAGCAGCGGGGGGGGAGGAGAAGCTTTCTTT. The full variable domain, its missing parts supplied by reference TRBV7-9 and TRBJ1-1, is DTGVSQNPRHKITKRGQNVTFRCDPISEHNRLYWYRQTLGQGPEFLTYFQNEAQLEKSRLLSDRFSAERPKGSFSTLEIQRTEQGDSAMYLCASSGGGGEAFFGQGTRLTVV.

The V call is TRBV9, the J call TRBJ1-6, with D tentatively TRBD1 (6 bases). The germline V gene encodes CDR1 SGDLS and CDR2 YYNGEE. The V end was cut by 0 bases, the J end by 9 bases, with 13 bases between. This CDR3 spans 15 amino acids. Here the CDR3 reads CASSVGDTMGSPLHF. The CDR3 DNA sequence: TGTGCCAGCAGCGTAGGGGACACTATGGGTTCACCCCTCCACTTT.

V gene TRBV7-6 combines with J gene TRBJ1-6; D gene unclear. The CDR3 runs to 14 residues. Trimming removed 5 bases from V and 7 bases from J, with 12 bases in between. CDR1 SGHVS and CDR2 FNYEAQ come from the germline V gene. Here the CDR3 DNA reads TGTGCCAGCAGCCGGGGAGGGTCCAATTCACCCCTCCACTTT. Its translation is CASSRGGSNSPLHF. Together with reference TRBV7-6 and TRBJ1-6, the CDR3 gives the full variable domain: GAGVSQSPRYKVTKRGQDVALRCDPISGHVSLYWYRQALGQGPEFLTYFNYEAQQDKSGLPNDRFSAERPEGSISTLTIQRTEQRDSAMYRCASSRGGSNSPLHFGNGTRLTVT.

CDR3 nucleotides: TGTGCCAGTACCATCGGGGGTTCGGGCACCGGGGAGCTGTTTTTT. Its protein product is CASTIGGSGTGELFF. The V gene is TRBV19, the J gene TRBJ2-2; the D gene is possibly TRBD2 (6 bases). The CDR3 contains 15 residues. The V end lost 7 bases, the J end lost 4 bases, and 16 bases lay between the germline ends. Germline V gives CDR1 LNHDA, CDR2 SQIVND (reference sequence).

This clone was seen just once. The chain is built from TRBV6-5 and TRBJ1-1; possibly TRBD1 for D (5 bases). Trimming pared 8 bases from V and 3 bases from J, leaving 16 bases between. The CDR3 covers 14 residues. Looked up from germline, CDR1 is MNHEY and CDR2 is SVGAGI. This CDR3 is CASYYNWGDTEAFF. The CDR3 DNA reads TGTGCCAGCTATTACAATTGGGGGGACACTGAAGCTTTCTTT.

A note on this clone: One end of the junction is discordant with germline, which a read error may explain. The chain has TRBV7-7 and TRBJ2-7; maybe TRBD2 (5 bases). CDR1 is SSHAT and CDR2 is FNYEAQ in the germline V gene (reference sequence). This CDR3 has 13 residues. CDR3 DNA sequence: TGTGCTAGCAGCTTAAGTGGGAGCTACGAGCAGTACTTC. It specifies CASSLSGSYEQYF.

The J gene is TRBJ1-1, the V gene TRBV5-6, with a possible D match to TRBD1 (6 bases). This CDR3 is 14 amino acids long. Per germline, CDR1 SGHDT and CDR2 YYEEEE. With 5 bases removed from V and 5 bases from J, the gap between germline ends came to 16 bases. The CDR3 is CASRRGRGGTEAFF. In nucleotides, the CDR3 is TGTGCCAGCAGGAGGGGGAGGGGAGGGACTGAAGCTTTCTTT.

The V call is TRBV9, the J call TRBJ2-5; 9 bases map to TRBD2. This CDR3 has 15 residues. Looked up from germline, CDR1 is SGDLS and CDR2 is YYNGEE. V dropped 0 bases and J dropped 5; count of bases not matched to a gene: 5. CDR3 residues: CASSVGGGGAETQYF. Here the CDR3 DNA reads TGTGCCAGCAGCGTAGGAGGCGGGGGGGCGGAGACCCAGTACTTC.

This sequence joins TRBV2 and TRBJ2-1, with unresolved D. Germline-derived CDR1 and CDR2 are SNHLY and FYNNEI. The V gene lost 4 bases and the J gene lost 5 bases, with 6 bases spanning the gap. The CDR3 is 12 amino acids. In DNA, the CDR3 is TGTGCCAGCAGTGTGGCGGACAATGAGCAGTTCTTC. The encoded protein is CASSVADNEQFF. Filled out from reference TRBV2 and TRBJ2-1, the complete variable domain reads EPEVTQTPSHQVTQMGQEVILRCVPISNHLYFYWYRQILGQKVEFLVSFYNNEISEKSEIFDDQFSVERPDGSNFTLKIRSTKLEDSAMYFCASSVADNEQFFGPGTRLTVL.

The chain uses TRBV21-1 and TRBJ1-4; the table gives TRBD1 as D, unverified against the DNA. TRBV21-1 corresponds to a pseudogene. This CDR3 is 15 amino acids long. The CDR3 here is CASSKVGGGFEKLFF. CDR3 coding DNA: TGTGCCAGCAGCAAAGTAGGGGGCGGATTTGAAAAACTGTTTTTT.

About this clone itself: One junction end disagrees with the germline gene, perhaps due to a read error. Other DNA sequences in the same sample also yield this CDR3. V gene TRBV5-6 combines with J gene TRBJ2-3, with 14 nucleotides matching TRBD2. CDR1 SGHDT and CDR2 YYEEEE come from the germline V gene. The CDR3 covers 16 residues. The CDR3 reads CASSPGLAGATDTQYF. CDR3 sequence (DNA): TGCGCCAGCAGCCCGGGACTAGCGGGGGCGACAGATACGCAGTATTTT.

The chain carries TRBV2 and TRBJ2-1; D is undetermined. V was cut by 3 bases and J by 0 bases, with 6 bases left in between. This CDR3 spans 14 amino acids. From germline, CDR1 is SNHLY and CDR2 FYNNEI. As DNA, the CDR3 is TGTGCCAGCAGTGAGTCCAGCTCCTACAATGAGCAGTTCTTC. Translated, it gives CASSESSSYNEQFF.

The CDR3 protein is CASSPEGGRGRTDTQYF. DNA of the CDR3: TGTGCCAGCAGCCCCGAGGGGGGGCGAGGACGCACAGATACGCAGTATTTT. The chain carries TRBV7-6 and TRBJ2-3, with D possibly TRBD2 on 7 matching bases. Trimming pared 5 bases from V and 1 base from J, leaving 19 bases between. CDR1 is SGHVS, CDR2 FNYEAQ, per germline. The length of the CDR3 is 17 residues.

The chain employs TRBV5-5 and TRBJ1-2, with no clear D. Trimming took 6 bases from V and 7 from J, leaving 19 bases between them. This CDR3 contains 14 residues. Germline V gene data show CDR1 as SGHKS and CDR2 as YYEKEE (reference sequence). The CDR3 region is CASTPFGFVGGYTF. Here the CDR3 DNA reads TGTGCCAGCACCCCCTTCGGGTTTGTTGGTGGCTACACCTTC.